The entry below describes one T cell receptor beta chain. Original processing notes: Researchers report that nucleated cell counts were estimated from reference gene primer amplification. Some clones are missing from TCRdb's copy, which holds only in-frame ones; the method was immunoSEQ multiplex PCR. The DNA was the basis for D and trimming; V, J and clone size are from that table. The sample holds roughly 34,000 clones, around 88% seen once. These data belong to a study of blood T cell repertoires in COVID-19. Overall study context: Sources were T cells, B-cell-depleted T cells, or PBMCs; the material itself was cDNA or gDNA.

CDR1 is WSHSY and CDR2 is SAAADI in the germline V gene. The CDR3 has 14 amino acids. V was pared by 5 bases and J by 7 bases, with 12 bases between. This sequence originates from a woman between 65 and 79 years old with active COVID-19. V and J are TRBV10-2 and TRBJ1-6; D perhaps matches TRBD1 (6 bases). Sequencing was done on a sample of peripheral blood. For the CDR3, the DNA is TGCGCCAGCAGTACAGGGTTTACAAATTCACCCCTCCACTTT. Translation gives CASSTGFTNSPLHF.